The next 7 T cell receptor beta chains were all read from a single sample in a study of T cells in Graves' hyperthyroidism and ophthalmopathy. There were TCR beta CDR3 regions amplified from RNA transcripts. TCR CDR3 regions were first amplified by RT-PCR with HTBI primers. TCRdb itself ran the multiplex PCR reads through MiXCR, one entry per CDR3 protein. The table lists about 360,000 distinct CDR3 sequences, roughly 14% of them singletons. The specimen was blood. The origin of the receptors is a woman between 18 and 29 years old with Graves' hyperthyroidism that later progressed to Graves' ophthalmopathy.

The V call is TRBV6-2 or TRBV6-3, the J call TRBJ2-7, with D tentatively TRBD2 (6 bases). V was trimmed by 3 bases and J by 12 bases, leaving 21 bases between them. The CDR3 runs to 14 residues. Germline-derived CDR1 and CDR2 are MNHEY and SVGEGT. In DNA form, the CDR3 reads TGTGCCAGCAGTTATCCGTACCGCGGGGCCACGCGGTACTTC. It specifies CASSYPYRGATRYF.

This clonotype was detected a few times. The chain couples TRBV20-1 to TRBJ1-1, with a weak D call TRBD1 (6 bases). CDR1 DFQATT and CDR2 SNEGSKA come from the germline V gene (reference sequence). Deletions cut 5 bases from V and 3 bases from J, with 22 bases between. This CDR3 is 16 amino acids long. The DNA of the CDR3 is TGCAGTGCTGGACCCGGGACACTCGAGGGGTACACTGAAGCTTTCTTT. The encoded protein is CSAGPGTLEGYTEAFF.

There are many counts of this clonotype. The chain's CDR3 is CASSVEPVSGNTIYF. The CDR3 bases are TGTGCCAGCAGCGTAGAGCCGGTCTCTGGAAACACCATATATTTT. The chain joins TRBV9 to TRBJ1-3; D ambiguous. The CDR3 length is 15 residues. The V end was cut by 0 bases, the J end by 0 bases, with 7 bases between. Per the germline V gene, CDR1 is SGDLS and CDR2 is YYNGEE.

Regarding this clonotype: This likely comes from a read error, as the CDR3 has no conserved phenylalanine or tryptophan at its end. The rearrangement links TRBV24-1 to TRBJ2-7; 9 bases align to TRBD1. Germline V CDR1 and CDR2: KGHDR, SFDVKD. Unmatched junction bases numbered 21, after V lost 6 bases and J lost 1 base. This CDR3 is 20 amino acids long. The CDR3 protein is CATSKTPGQGTRIGSYEQYL. The CDR3 DNA reads TGTGCCACCAGTAAGACTCCGGGACAGGGAACTCGGATCGGGTCCTACGAGCAGTACCTC.

The rearrangement links TRBV5-1 to TRBJ2-7, with 7 bases lining up with TRBD1. CDR1 SGHRS and CDR2 YFSETQ come from the germline V gene. V lost 4 bases and J lost 0; bases outside the gene matches: 10. The CDR3 consists of 16 residues. The CDR3 loop is CASSPSTGFGSYEQYF. CDR3 coding DNA: TGCGCCAGCAGCCCCTCGACAGGGTTCGGCTCCTACGAGCAGTACTTC.

This clonotype was recorded a few times. J is TRBJ2-1 and V is TRBV7-9, with 8 nucleotides matching TRBD1. The germline gives CDR1 SEHNR, CDR2 FQNEAQ (reference sequence). The V and J ends lost 4 bases and 2 bases, in that order; junction bases with no gene match: 7. CDR3 length equals 16 residues. The CDR3 coding sequence is TGTGCCAGCAGCTCACCTGGACAGGGCCCCTACAATGAGCAGTTCTTC. Translation: CASSSPGQGPYNEQFF. The entire variable domain, with the rest obtained from reference TRBV7-9 and TRBJ2-1, is as follows: DTGVSQNPRHKITKRGQNVTFRCDPISEHNRLYWYRQTLGQGPEFLTYFQNEAQLEKSRLLSDRFSAERPKGSFSTLEIQRTEQGDSAMYLCASSSPGQGPYNEQFFGPGTRLTVL.

A few counts support this clonotype. The J gene is TRBJ2-1, the V gene TRBV7-9, with 8 bases that match TRBD1. J gave up 7 bases and V 5 bases, and 10 bases lay outside the gene matches. Per the germline V gene, CDR1 is SEHNR and CDR2 is FQNEAQ (reference sequence). The CDR3 has 15 amino acids. The CDR3 region is CASSQAGGGRNEQFF. In DNA, the CDR3 is TGTGCCAGCAGCCAAGCAGGGGGCGGTAGAAATGAGCAGTTCTTC.